Each of the 3 T cell receptor beta chains below was sequenced from the same sample in a study of T cells after yellow fever vaccination. One entry per CDR3 protein results from TCRdb running MiXCR on the 5' RACE reads. Of some 560,000 distinct CDR3 sequences detected, roughly a sixth appear once; the ten largest clones hold around a sixth. The sequencing used PBMCs, collected 5 days after the first yellow fever vaccination. The receptor source for this set is a young man who received the YFV17D yellow fever vaccine.

This clonotype was observed many times. The rearrangement joins TRBV4-1 to TRBJ2-5; 9 positions match TRBD2. J gave up 13 bases and V 2 bases, and 14 bases lay outside the gene matches. The germline CDR1 and CDR2 sequences are MGHRA and YSYEKL. CDR3 length: 15 residues. CDR3 amino acids: CASSQPTGTSRMRYF. CDR3 DNA sequence: TGCGCCAGCAGCCAACCCACCGGGACTAGCCGTATGCGGTACTTC.

This clonotype was seen only a few times. V gene TRBV11-2 combines with J gene TRBJ2-5; no clear D gene. With 6 bases removed from V and 2 bases from J, the gap between germline ends came to 10 bases. The CDR3 is 13 amino acids. Germline values: CDR1 SGHAT, CDR2 FQNNGV. In DNA form, the CDR3 reads TGTGCCAGCAGTCGGCAGCGTCAAGAGACCCAGTACTTC. Protein product: CASSRQRQETQYF.

There are many counts of this clonotype. The chain is built from TRBV18 and TRBJ1-1; possibly TRBD1 for D (5 bases). CDR3 size: 13 residues. Germline V lookup: CDR1 KGHSH, CDR2 LQKENI. V lost 10 bases to trimming and J lost 5 bases, with 17 bases between them. CDR3: CATRVGENTEAFF. The CDR3 region has the DNA TGTGCCACCCGCGTGGGGGAAAATACTGAAGCTTTCTTT. Variable domain in full (rest from reference TRBV18 and TRBJ1-1): NAGVMQNPRHLVRRRGQEARLRCSPMKGHSHVYWYRQLPEEGLKFMVYLQKENIIDESGMPKERFSAEFPKEGPSILRIQQVVRGDSAAYFCATRVGENTEAFFGQGTRLTVV.